The text below deals with one TCR beta chain. The data were taken from a study of control samples from healthy donors and cancer patients. Data came from immunoSEQ multiplex PCR; TCRdb stores just in-frame clones and leaves some out. The sample gives about 54,000 clones, around 97% of which show up once; 1.5% to 2% is in the top ten. V was pared by 6 bases and J by 6 bases, with 9 bases between. The CDR3 runs 11 residues. From germline, CDR1 is MNHEY and CDR2 SVGAGI. What was sequenced was blood. V and J are TRBV6-5 and TRBJ2-7; the D is unclear. The source of this sequence is a woman in her 30s in good health. CDR3 protein: CASSPFPEQYF. CDR3 sequence (DNA): TGTGCCAGCAGCCCCTTTCCCGAGCAGTACTTC.